This T cell receptor beta chain was sequenced during a study of blood T cell repertoires in COVID-19. Study-level information: Samples taken during acute and convalescent COVID-19 were collected in the United States, Italy and Spain. PBMCs, B-cell-depleted T cells, or T cells were the source of the cDNA or gDNA that made up the material.

Study members were between roughly 18 and 90 years old and lived in 20 to 30 US regions. Participants in the exposed group had met a COVID-19 case in the 2 weeks before joining the study. CDR1 SNHLY and CDR2 FYNNEI come from the germline V gene. The CDR3 is 15 amino acids. V lost 8 bases to trimming and J lost 5 bases, with 20 bases between them. Libraries were prepared by immunoSEQ multiplex PCR; TCRdb keeps only in-frame clonotypes and omits some of them. The sample records 220,000 or so clones, around 87% being singletons. This clonotype was obtained from a man aged 25 to 45 who had been exposed to COVID-19. The rearrangement links TRBV2 to TRBJ2-3; tentatively, D is TRBD2 (6 bases). The source material was PBMCs or T cells enriched from blood (not recorded which). This CDR3 is CASRRTFSGGDTQYF. CDR3 in DNA: TGTGCCAGCCGCAGGACTTTTTCCGGGGGAGATACGCAGTATTTT. The full variable domain, with the rest looked up from reference TRBV2 and TRBJ2-3, is EPEVTQTPSHQVTQMGQEVILRCVPISNHLYFYWYRQILGQKVEFLVSFYNNEISEKSEIFDDQFSVERPDGSNFTLKIRSTKLEDSAMYFCASRRTFSGGDTQYFGPGTRLTVL.